This T cell receptor (beta chain) was sequenced for a study of blood T cell repertoires in COVID-19. Participants reported their clinical history, and cohort assignment relied on those reports. Trimming left V 5 bases short and J 0 bases short, with 13 bases between. The CDR3 consists of 16 residues. The germline gives CDR1 LNHDA, CDR2 SQIVND (reference sequence). Here immunoSEQ multiplex PCR was the method, and the copy in TCRdb shows in-frame clones only, minus some. The sample includes over 300,000 clones, around 84% of them seen just once. Sequencing was carried out using PBMCs or T cells enriched from blood (not recorded which). The receptor was isolated from a young woman who had recovered from COVID-19. The rearrangement uses TRBV19 and TRBJ2-2; perhaps TRBD2 as D (5 bases). The CDR3 region is CASSSARAPNTGELFF. CDR3 DNA sequence: TGTGCCAGTAGTTCCGCGAGGGCACCGAACACCGGGGAGCTGTTTTTT.